This T cell receptor (beta chain) was identified during a study of cytomegalovirus exposure and HLA in healthy donors. Study results and limitations: Segments of the TCR beta V type were, in most cases, productive about 87% or about 30% of the time in an earlier analysis. The sole available immune exposure information was CMV serostatus. In vitro assays verified that a few CMV-associated chains recognized CMV antigens specifically.

The donors (healthy individuals) were bone marrow donors. In regard to this clone: Its antigen is currently unknown.

V shed 4 bases, J shed 9 bases, and the junction held 14 bases outside the gene matches. Germline V gives CDR1 SGHRS, CDR2 YFSETQ. The CDR3 sequence is 16 residues long. PCR used 60 Vbeta primers and 13 Jbeta primers. Profiling relied on immunoSEQ multiplex PCR, and the TCRdb table lists in-frame clones only, not all of them. The data hold 150,000 to 200,000 clones, with roughly 87% observed a single time. The specimen was PBMCs. This receptor was obtained from a girl under three years old in good health and CMV-seronegative. The chain has TRBV5-1 and TRBJ2-1, with 9 bases matching TRBD2. The CDR3 loop is CASSPLLAGGLGEQFF. The CDR3 region has the DNA TGCGCCAGCAGCCCCCTCTTGGCGGGGGGGCTGGGTGAGCAGTTCTTC.